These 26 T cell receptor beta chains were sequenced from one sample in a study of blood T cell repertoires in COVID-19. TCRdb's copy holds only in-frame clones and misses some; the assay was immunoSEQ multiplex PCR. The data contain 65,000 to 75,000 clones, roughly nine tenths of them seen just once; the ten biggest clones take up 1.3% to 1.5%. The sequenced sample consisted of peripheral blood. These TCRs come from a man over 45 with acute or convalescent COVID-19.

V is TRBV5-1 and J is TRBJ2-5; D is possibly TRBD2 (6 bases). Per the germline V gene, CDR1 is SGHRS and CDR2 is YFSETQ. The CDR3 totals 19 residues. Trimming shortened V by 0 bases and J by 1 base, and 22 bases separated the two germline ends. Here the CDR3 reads CASSLAGRSGYGGQETQYF. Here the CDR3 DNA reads TGCGCCAGCAGCTTGGCCGGGAGAAGCGGGTACGGGGGCCAAGAGACCCAGTACTTC.

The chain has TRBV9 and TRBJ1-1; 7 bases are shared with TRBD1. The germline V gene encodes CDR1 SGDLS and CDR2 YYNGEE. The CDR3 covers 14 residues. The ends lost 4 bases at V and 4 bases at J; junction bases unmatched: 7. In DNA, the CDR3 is TGTGCCAGCAGCCCAGACAGGGAAGCCACTGAAGCTTTCTTT. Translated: CASSPDREATEAFF.

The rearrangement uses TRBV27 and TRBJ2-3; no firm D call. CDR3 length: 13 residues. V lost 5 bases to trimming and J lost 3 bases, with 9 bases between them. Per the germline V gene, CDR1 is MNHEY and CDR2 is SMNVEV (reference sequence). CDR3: CASSPLKTDTQYF. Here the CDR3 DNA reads TGTGCCAGCAGTCCACTAAAGACAGATACGCAGTATTTT.

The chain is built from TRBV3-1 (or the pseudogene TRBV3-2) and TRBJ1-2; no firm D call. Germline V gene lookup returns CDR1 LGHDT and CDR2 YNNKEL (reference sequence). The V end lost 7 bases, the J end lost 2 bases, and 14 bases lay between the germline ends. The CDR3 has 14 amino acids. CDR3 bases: TGTGCCAGCACCGCCGCAGGATTGAACTATGGCTACACCTTC. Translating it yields CASTAAGLNYGYTF.

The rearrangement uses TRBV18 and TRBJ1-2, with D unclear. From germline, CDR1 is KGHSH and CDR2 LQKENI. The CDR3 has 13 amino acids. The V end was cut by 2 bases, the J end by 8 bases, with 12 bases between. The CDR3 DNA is TGTGCCAGCTCACCAAACCAGTTAGCGGGCTACACCTTC. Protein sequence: CASSPNQLAGYTF.

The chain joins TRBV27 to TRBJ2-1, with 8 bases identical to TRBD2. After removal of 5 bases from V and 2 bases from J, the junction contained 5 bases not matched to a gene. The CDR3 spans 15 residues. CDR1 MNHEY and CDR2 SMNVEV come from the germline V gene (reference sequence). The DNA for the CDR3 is TGTGCCAGCAGTCCCCCGGGGGGGCCCTACAATGAGCAGTTCTTC. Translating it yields CASSPPGGPYNEQFF.

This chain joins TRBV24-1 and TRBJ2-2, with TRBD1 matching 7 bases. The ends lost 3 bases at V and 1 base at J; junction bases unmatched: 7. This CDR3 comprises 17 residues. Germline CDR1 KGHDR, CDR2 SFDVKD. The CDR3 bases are TGTGCCACCAGTGATCGGCAGTGGACAGGGAACACCGGGGAGCTGTTTTTT. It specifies CATSDRQWTGNTGELFF.

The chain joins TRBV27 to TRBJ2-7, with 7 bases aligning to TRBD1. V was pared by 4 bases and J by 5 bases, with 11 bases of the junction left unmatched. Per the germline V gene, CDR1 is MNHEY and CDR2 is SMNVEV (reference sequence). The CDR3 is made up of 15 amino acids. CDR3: CASSCFRTGDNEQYV. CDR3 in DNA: TGTGCCAGCAGTTGCTTCCGAACAGGGGATAACGAGCAGTACGTC.

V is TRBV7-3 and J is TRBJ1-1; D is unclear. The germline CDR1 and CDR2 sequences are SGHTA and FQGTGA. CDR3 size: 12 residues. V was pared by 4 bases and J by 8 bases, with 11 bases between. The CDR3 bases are TGTGCCAGCAGCTCGGGTGGGAGGGAAGCTTTCTTT. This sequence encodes CASSSGGREAFF.

The CDR3, as DNA: TGCGCCAGCAGCCCCTCCGGAGGGCGGCTCACAGATACGCAGTATTTT. Translated, it gives CASSPSGGRLTDTQYF. This chain links TRBV4-1 with TRBJ2-3; tentative D call: TRBD2 (6 bases). V was cut by 4 bases and J by 2 bases, with 16 bases left in between. The CDR3 loop spans 16 amino acids. CDR1 is MGHRA, CDR2 YSYEKL, per germline.

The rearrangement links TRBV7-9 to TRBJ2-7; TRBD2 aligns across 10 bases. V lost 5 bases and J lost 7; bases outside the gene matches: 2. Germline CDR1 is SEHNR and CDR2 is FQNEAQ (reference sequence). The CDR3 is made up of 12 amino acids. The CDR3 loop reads CASSTTSGEQYF. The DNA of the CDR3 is TGTGCCAGCAGCACGACTAGCGGGGAGCAGTACTTC. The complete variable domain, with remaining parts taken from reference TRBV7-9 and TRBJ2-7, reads DTGVSQNPRHKITKRGQNVTFRCDPISEHNRLYWYRQTLGQGPEFLTYFQNEAQLEKSRLLSDRFSAERPKGSFSTLEIQRTEQGDSAMYLCASSTTSGEQYFGPGTRLTVT.

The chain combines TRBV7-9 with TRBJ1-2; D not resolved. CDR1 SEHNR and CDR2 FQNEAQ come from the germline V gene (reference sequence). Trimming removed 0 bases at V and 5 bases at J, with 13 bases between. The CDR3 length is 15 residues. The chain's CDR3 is CASSLAEGWQYGYTF. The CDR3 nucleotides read TGTGCCAGCAGCTTAGCGGAGGGTTGGCAATATGGCTACACCTTC. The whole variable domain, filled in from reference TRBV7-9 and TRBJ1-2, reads DTGVSQNPRHKITKRGQNVTFRCDPISEHNRLYWYRQTLGQGPEFLTYFQNEAQLEKSRLLSDRFSAERPKGSFSTLEIQRTEQGDSAMYLCASSLAEGWQYGYTFGSGTRLTVV.

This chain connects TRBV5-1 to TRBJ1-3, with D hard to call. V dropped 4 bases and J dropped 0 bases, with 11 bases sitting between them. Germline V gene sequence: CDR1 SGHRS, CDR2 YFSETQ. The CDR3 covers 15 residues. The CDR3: CASSPSASSGNTIYF. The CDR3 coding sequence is TGCGCCAGCAGCCCTTCGGCTAGCTCTGGAAACACCATATATTTT.

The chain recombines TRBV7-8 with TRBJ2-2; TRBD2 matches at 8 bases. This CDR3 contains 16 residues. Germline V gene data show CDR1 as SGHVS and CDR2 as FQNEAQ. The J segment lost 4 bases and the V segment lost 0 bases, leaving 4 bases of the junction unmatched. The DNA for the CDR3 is TGTGCCAGCAGCTTAGCGGGACTAGTTGGCACCGGGGAGCTGTTTTTT. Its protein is CASSLAGLVGTGELFF. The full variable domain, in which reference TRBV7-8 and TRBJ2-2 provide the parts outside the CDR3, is GAGVSQSPRYKVAKRGQDVALRCDPISGHVSLFWYQQALGQGPEFLTYFQNEAQLDKSGLPSDRFFAERPEGSVSTLKIQRTQQEDSAVYLCASSLAGLVGTGELFFGEGSRLTVL.

As DNA, the CDR3 is TGTGCCAGCAGCCTAACAGGGACAGGGGGTACGAACACCGGGGAGCTGTTTTTT. Its translation: CASSLTGTGGTNTGELFF. The chain employs TRBV7-8 and TRBJ2-2, with 11 positions matching TRBD1. The CDR3 spans 18 residues. V shed 5 bases, J shed 0 bases, and the junction held 8 bases outside the gene matches. Looked up from germline, CDR1 is SGHVS and CDR2 is FQNEAQ.

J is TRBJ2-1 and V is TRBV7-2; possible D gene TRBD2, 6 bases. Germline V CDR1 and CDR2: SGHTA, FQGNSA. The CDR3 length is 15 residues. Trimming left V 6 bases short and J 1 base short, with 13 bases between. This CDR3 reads CASRSGRSSYNEQFF. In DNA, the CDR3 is TGTGCCAGCAGGTCAGGGAGGTCGTCCTACAATGAGCAGTTCTTC.

The CDR3 DNA reads TGTGCCAGCAGCCAAGATGAGGGCAATCAGCCCCAGCATTTT. Residues: CASSQDEGNQPQHF. The J gene is TRBJ1-5, the V gene TRBV4-2; D unresolved. V was trimmed by 0 bases and J by 2 bases, leaving 5 bases between them. CDR3 length: 14 amino acids. CDR1 and CDR2 (germline): LGHNA, YNFKEQ.

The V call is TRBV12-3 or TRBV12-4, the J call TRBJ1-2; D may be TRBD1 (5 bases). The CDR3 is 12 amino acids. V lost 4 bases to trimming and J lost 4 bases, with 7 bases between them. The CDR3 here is CASSWQGYGYTF. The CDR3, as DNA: TGTGCCAGCAGTTGGCAGGGCTATGGCTACACCTTC.

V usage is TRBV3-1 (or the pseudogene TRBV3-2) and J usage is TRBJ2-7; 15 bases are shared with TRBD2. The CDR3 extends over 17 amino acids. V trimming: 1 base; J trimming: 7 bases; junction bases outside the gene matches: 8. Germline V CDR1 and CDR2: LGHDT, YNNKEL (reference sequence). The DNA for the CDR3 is TGTGCCAGCAGCCAAGCCGGGACTAGCGGGAGGACGGGGGAGCAGTACTTC. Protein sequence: CASSQAGTSGRTGEQYF.

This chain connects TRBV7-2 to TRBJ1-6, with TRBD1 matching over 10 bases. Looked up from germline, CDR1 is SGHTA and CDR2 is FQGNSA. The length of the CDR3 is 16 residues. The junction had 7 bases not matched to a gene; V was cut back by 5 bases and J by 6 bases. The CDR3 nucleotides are TGTGCCAGCAGCCGGGACAGGGGACAACTTAATTCACCCCTCCACTTT. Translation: CASSRDRGQLNSPLHF. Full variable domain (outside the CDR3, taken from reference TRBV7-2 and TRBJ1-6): GAGVSQSPSNKVTEKGKDVELRCDPISGHTALYWYRQSLGQGLEFLIYFQGNSAPDKSGLPSDRFSAERTGGSVSTLTIQRTQQEDSAVYLCASSRDRGQLNSPLHFGNGTRLTVT.

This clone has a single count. CDR3 in amino acids: CASSTFPGPQHF. CDR3 sequence (DNA): TGTGCCAGCAGTACCTTCCCGGGGCCCCAGCATTTT. V gene TRBV27 combines with J gene TRBJ1-5, with D unresolved. Trimming removed 5 bases at V and 9 bases at J, with 11 bases between. CDR1 and CDR2 from the germline V gene are MNHEY and SMNVEV (reference sequence). CDR3 length: 12 residues.

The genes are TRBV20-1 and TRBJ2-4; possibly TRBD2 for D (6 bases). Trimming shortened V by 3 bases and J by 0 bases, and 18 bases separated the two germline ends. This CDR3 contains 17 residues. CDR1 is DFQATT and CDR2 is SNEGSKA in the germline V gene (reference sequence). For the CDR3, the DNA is TGCAGTGCTAGTTCGTATGACGGGACTCTAGCCAAAAACATTCAGTACTTC. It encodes CSASSYDGTLAKNIQYF.

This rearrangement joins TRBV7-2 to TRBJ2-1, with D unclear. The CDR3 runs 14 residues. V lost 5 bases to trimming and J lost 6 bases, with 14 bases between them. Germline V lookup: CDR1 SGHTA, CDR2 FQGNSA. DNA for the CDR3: TGTGCCAGCAGCAGAGGCCCAGCGACCAATGAGCAGTTCTTC. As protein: CASSRGPATNEQFF.

In nucleotides, the CDR3 is TGCGCCAGCAGCTTGCTAGCGGAAGAAGGGGAGCTGTTTTTT. Translation gives CASSLLAEEGELFF. This sequence joins TRBV5-1 and TRBJ2-2; 7 nucleotides align to TRBD2. Germline V gives CDR1 SGHRS, CDR2 YFSETQ. The CDR3 consists of 14 residues. With 1 base clipped from V and 8 bases from J, the junction kept 5 bases outside the gene matches.

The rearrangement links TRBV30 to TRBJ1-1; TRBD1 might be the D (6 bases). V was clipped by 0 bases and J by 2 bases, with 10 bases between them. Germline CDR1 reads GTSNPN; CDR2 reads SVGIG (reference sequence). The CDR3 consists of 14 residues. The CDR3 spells CAWSVGAGNTEAFF. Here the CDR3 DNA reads TGTGCCTGGAGTGTGGGGGCAGGTAACACTGAAGCTTTCTTT.

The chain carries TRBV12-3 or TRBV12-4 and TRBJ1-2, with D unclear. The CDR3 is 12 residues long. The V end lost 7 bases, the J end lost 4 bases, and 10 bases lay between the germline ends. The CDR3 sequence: CASTEASYGYTF. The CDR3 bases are TGTGCCAGCACGGAGGCTTCCTATGGCTACACCTTC.